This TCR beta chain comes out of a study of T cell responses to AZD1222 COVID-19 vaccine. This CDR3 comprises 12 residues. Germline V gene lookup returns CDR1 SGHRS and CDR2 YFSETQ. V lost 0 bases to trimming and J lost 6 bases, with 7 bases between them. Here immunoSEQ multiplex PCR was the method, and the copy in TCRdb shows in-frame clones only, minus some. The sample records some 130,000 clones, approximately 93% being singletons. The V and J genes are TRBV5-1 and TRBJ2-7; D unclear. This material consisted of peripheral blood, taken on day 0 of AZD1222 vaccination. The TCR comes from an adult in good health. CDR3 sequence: CASSLETSEQYF. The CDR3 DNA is TGCGCCAGCAGCTTGGAAACCAGCGAGCAGTACTTC.